This is a list of T cell receptor beta chains from one sample in a study of technical replicates of blood from a few donors. Sequencing used immunoSEQ multiplex PCR; TCRdb keeps in-frame clones, though not all of them. The data contain about 12,000 clones, roughly 95% of them singletons. Sequencing was carried out using PBMCs. All receptors derive from a human donor in good health. CDR3s include the opening cysteine and the closing phenylalanine or tryptophan. Each record gives: J gene, V gene, clone size, D gene, CDR3 protein, CDR3 DNA. D genes are given only for firm matches. The size of a clone is reported for some rows only, either as once, few or many, or as a class for expanded clones.

j_call: TRBJ2-7; v_call: TRBV19; clone_size: once; d_call: TRBD1; cdr3_aa: CASSGGTGGEQYF; cdr3_nt: TGTGCCAGTAGTGGTGGGACAGGTGGCGAGCAGTACTTC
j_call: TRBJ2-7; v_call: TRBV5-6; clone_size: -; d_call: TRBD2; cdr3_aa: CASSLRTSRDEQYF; cdr3_nt: TGTGCCAGCAGCTTGAGGACTAGCAGGGACGAGCAGTACTTC
j_call: TRBJ1-1; v_call: TRBV7-9; clone_size: -; d_call: TRBD1; cdr3_aa: CASSLAQVQGEAFF; cdr3_nt: TGTGCCAGCAGCTTAGCGCAAGTACAGGGGGAAGCTTTCTTT
j_call: TRBJ1-1; v_call: TRBV9; clone_size: -; d_call: TRBD1; cdr3_aa: CASSGPGQGNTEAFF; cdr3_nt: TGTGCCAGCAGCGGACCGGGACAGGGGAACACTGAAGCTTTCTTT
j_call: TRBJ1-4; v_call: TRBV5-1; clone_size: -; d_call: -; cdr3_aa: CASSSGQLNEKLFF; cdr3_nt: TGCGCCAGCAGCTCAGGACAGCTGAATGAAAAACTGTTTTTT
j_call: TRBJ2-1; v_call: TRBV9; clone_size: -; d_call: TRBD2; cdr3_aa: CASSSTSAGVAGYNEQFF; cdr3_nt: TGTGCCAGCAGCTCGACTAGCGCGGGAGTTGCTGGCTACAATGAGCAGTTCTTC
j_call: TRBJ2-1; v_call: TRBV30; clone_size: -; d_call: TRBD1; cdr3_aa: CAWSWDRGLAEQFF; cdr3_nt: TGTGCCTGGAGTTGGGACAGGGGACTTGCTGAGCAGTTCTTC
j_call: TRBJ2-5; v_call: TRBV19; clone_size: -; d_call: TRBD2; cdr3_aa: CASSIGGSPQYF; cdr3_nt: TGTGCCAGTAGTATTGGCGGGAGTCCCCAGTACTTC
j_call: TRBJ2-2; v_call: TRBV2; clone_size: once; d_call: TRBD1; cdr3_aa: CASRNYRGSGELFF; cdr3_nt: TGTGCCAGCAGAAACTACAGGGGATCCGGGGAGCTGTTTTTT
j_call: TRBJ1-2; v_call: TRBV6-1; clone_size: -; d_call: TRBD1; cdr3_aa: CASSEQGAVDYGYTF; cdr3_nt: TGTGCCAGCAGTGAACAGGGGGCTGTCGACTATGGCTACACCTTC
j_call: TRBJ1-5; v_call: TRBV6-5; clone_size: -; d_call: -; cdr3_aa: CASSYSYRSNQPQHF; cdr3_nt: TGTGCCAGCAGTTACTCGTACAGAAGCAATCAGCCCCAGCATTTT
j_call: TRBJ2-1; v_call: TRBV18; clone_size: -; d_call: -; cdr3_aa: CASSRGTGGFDEQFF; cdr3_nt: TGTGCCAGCTCTCGAGGGACCGGGGGATTCGATGAGCAGTTCTTC
j_call: TRBJ2-2; v_call: TRBV28; clone_size: -; d_call: -; cdr3_aa: CASSSGGELFF; cdr3_nt: TGTGCCAGCAGTTCGGGGGGGGAGCTGTTTTTT
j_call: TRBJ2-7; v_call: TRBV19; clone_size: -; d_call: TRBD1; cdr3_aa: CASRDPGQGKYEQYF; cdr3_nt: TGTGCCAGTAGGGACCCGGGACAGGGAAAGTACGAGCAGTACTTC
j_call: TRBJ2-2; v_call: TRBV7-9; clone_size: -; d_call: -; cdr3_aa: CASRLRDYTGELFF; cdr3_nt: TGTGCCAGCAGACTCCGGGACTACACCGGGGAGCTGTTTTTT
j_call: TRBJ2-2; v_call: TRBV18; clone_size: -; d_call: TRBD1; cdr3_aa: CASSPPTGGNSGELFF; cdr3_nt: TGTGCCAGCTCACCTCCGACAGGGGGCAATAGCGGGGAGCTGTTTTTT